The TCR beta chain described here comes from a study of blood T cells in healthy people across ages. Overall study: Template switching captured about one barcoded beta molecule per two T cells.

The CDR3 loop spans 16 amino acids. V shed 4 bases and J shed 3 bases, with 16 bases lying between them. Together with a sample-barcoded 5' primer, a J-beta primer mix was included in a second PCR lasting about 7 to 12 cycles. One entry per CDR3 protein results from TCRdb running MiXCR on the 5' RACE reads. The sample records about 400,000 distinct CDR3 sequences, approximately 52% being singletons. This receptor was identified in a man in his sixties in good health. This chain joins TRBV12-3 or TRBV12-4 and TRBJ1-5; D not resolved. Sequencing was done on a sample of blood. Here the CDR3 reads CASSSRTGGTNQPQHF. The CDR3 coding sequence is TGTGCCAGCAGTTCGAGGACCGGTGGCACCAATCAGCCCCAGCATTTT.